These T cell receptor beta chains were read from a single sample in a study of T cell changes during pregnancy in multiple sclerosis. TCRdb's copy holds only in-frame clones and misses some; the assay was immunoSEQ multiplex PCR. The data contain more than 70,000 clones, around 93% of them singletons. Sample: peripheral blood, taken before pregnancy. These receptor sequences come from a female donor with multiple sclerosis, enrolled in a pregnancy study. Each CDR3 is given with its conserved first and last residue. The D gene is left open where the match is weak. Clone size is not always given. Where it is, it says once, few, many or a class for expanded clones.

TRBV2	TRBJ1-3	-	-	CASSARPTGASGNTIYF	TGTGCCAGCAGTGCCCGGCCCACTGGGGCCTCTGGAAACACCATATATTTT
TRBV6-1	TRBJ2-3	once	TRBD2	CASSESGASTDTQYF	TGTGCCAGCAGTGAAAGCGGGGCTAGCACAGATACGCAGTATTTT
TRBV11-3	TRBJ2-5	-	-	CASSSGYTNQETQYF	TGTGCCAGCAGCTCAGGCTATACCAACCAAGAGACCCAGTACTTC
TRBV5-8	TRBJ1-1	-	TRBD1	CASTAGGRNTEAFF	TGTGCCAGCACCGCAGGGGGGAGGAACACTGAAGCTTTCTTT
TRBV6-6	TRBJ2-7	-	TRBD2	CASRSGGVYEQYF	TGTGCCAGCAGGAGCGGGGGGGTATACGAGCAGTACTTC
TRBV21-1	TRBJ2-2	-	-	CASSKVPTGLDTGELFF	TGTGCCAGCAGCAAAGTCCCAACAGGGTTGGACACCGGGGAGCTGTTTTTT
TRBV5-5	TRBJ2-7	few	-	CASSLTSRVYEQYF	TGTGCCAGCAGCTTGACTAGTCGCGTCTACGAGCAGTACTTC
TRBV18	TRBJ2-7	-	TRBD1	CASSRTGGMSYEQYF	TGTGCCAGCTCAAGGACAGGGGGTATGTCCTACGAGCAGTACTTC
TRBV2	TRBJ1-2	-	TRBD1	CASRSDRGSLDGYTF	TGTGCCAGCAGGTCGGACAGGGGGAGTTTGGATGGCTACACCTTC
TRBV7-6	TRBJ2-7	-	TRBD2	CASSPTGLAYEQYF	TGTGCCAGCAGCCCGACGGGACTAGCCTACGAGCAGTACTTC
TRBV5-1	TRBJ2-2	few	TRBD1	CASSLVGTGLATGELFF	TGCGCCAGCAGCTTGGTGGGGACAGGGCTGGCCACCGGGGAGCTGTTTTTT
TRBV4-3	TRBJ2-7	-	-	CASSQGPSYEQYF	TGCGCCAGCAGCCAGGGGCCGAGCTACGAGCAGTACTTC
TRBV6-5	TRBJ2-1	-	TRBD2	CASSSPGLAVYNEQFF	TGTGCCAGCAGTTCACCGGGACTAGCGGTATACAATGAGCAGTTCTTC
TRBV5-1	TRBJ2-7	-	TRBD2	CASSPLSGVSYEQYF	TGCGCCAGCAGCCCCCTAAGCGGGGTTTCCTACGAGCAGTACTTC
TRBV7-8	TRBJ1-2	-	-	CASSLSSQVQGFYGYTF	TGTGCCAGCAGCTTATCTTCCCAAGTACAGGGCTTCTATGGCTACACCTTC
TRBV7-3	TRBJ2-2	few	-	CASSRERSITGELFF	TGTGCCAGCAGTCGTGAAAGGAGCATCACCGGGGAGCTGTTTTTT
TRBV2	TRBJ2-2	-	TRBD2	CASREGGRTGELFF	TGTGCCAGCAGGGAGGGAGGGCGGACCGGGGAGCTGTTTTTT
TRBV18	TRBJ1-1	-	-	CASSPISRNTEAFF	TGTGCCAGCTCACCAATTAGTAGGAACACTGAAGCTTTCTTT
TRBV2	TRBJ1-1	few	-	CASSLQGQNTEAFF	TGTGCCAGCAGCCTACAGGGACAGAACACTGAAGCTTTCTTT
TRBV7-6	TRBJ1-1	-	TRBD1	CASSLNRGSEAFF	TGTGCCAGCAGTCTGAACAGGGGATCTGAAGCTTTCTTT
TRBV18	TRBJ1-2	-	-	CASSPPGEDYTF	TGTGCCAGCTCACCACCGGGGGAGGACTACACCTTC
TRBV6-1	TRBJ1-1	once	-	CASRDVRGGNTEAFF	TGTGCCAGCAGGGACGTCAGGGGTGGGAACACTGAAGCTTTCTTT
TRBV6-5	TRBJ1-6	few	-	CASSYLGGALHF	TGTGCCAGCAGTTACCTGGGGGGGGCCCTCCACTTT
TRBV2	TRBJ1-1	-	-	CASKAGTSRDGAEAFF	TGTGCCAGCAAAGCCGGGACATCCAGGGATGGGGCTGAAGCTTTCTTT
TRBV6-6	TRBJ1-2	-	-	CASSPARGRSGYTF	TGTGCCAGCTCCCCTGCGCGTGGTCGGAGTGGCTACACCTTC
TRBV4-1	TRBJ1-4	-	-	CASSQDPQLNEKLFF	TGCGCCAGCAGCCAAGATCCACAGCTTAATGAAAAACTGTTTTTT
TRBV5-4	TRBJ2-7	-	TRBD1	CASSWGQGSYEQYF	TGTGCCAGCAGCTGGGGACAGGGGTCCTACGAGCAGTACTTC
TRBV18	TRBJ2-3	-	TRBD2	CASSPRTSGGADTQYF	TGTGCCAGCTCACCCCGGACTAGCGGGGGGGCAGATACGCAGTATTTT
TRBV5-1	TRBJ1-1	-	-	CASSFSPGQDEAFF	TGCGCCAGCAGCTTCTCTCCAGGGCAGGATGAAGCTTTCTTT
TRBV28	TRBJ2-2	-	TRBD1	CASKISGGWVKNGELFF	TGTGCCAGCAAAATCTCAGGGGGCTGGGTTAAAAACGGGGAGCTGTTTTTT
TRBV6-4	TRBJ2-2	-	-	CASKGLTGELFF	TGTGCCAGCAAGGGGTTAACCGGGGAGCTGTTTTTT
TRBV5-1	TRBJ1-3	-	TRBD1	CASRGTGKPGNTIYF	TGCGCCAGCAGGGGGACAGGCAAACCTGGAAACACCATATATTTT
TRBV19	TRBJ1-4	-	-	CASTFRGDEKLFF	TGTGCCAGTACCTTTAGGGGCGATGAAAAACTGTTTTTT
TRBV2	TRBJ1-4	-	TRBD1	CASGRDRGHEKLFF	TGTGCCAGCGGCCGGGACAGGGGGCATGAAAAACTGTTTTTT
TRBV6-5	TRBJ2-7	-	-	CASSSRQLYEQYF	TGTGCCAGCAGTTCAAGACAGCTCTACGAGCAGTACTTC
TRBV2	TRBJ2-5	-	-	CASSEPAQSPQETQYF	TGTGCCAGCAGTGAGCCCGCACAGTCCCCCCAAGAGACCCAGTACTTC
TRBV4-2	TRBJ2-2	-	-	CATKQGSNTGELFF	TGTGCCACAAAACAGGGATCGAACACCGGGGAGCTGTTTTTT
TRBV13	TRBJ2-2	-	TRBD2	CASSLTTAGVVTGELFF	TGTGCCAGCAGCTTAACGACGGCGGGAGTTGTGACCGGGGAGCTGTTTTTT
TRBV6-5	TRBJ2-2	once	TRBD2	CASSYLRLAGDGELFF	TGTGCCAGCAGTTATCTCCGACTAGCGGGAGACGGGGAGCTGTTTTTT
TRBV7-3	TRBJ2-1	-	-	CASSQTRNEQFF	TGTGCCAGCAGCCAAACTCGGAATGAGCAGTTCTTC
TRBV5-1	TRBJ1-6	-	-	CASSLGTGSYNSPLHF	TGCGCCAGCAGCTTGGGCACAGGCTCCTATAATTCACCCCTCCACTTT
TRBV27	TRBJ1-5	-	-	CASSFGGRRPQHF	TGTGCCAGCAGTTTCGGGGGACGGAGGCCCCAGCATTTT
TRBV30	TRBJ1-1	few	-	CAWSPGSEAFF	TGTGCCTGGAGCCCAGGTTCTGAAGCTTTCTTT
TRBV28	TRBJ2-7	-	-	CASSRWKAGSYEQYF	TGTGCCAGCAGCCGCTGGAAAGCGGGTTCCTACGAGCAGTACTTC
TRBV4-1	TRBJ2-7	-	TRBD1	CASSFRTGVDEQYF	TGCGCCAGCAGCTTTCGGACAGGGGTGGACGAGCAGTACTTC
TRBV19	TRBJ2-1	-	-	CASSLNSGSSYNEQFF	TGTGCCAGTAGTCTCAATAGCGGCAGCTCCTACAATGAGCAGTTCTTC
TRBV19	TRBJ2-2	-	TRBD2	CASSIAWGGSGELFF	TGTGCCAGTAGTATAGCCTGGGGGGGTTCCGGGGAGCTGTTTTTT
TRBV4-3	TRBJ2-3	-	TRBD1	CASSQRTGGTDTQYF	TGCGCCAGCAGCCAACGGACAGGGGGCACAGATACGCAGTATTTT
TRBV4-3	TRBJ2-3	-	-	CASSGNDNTQYF	TGCGCCAGCTCGGGGAATGACAATACGCAGTATTTT
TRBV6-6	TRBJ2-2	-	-	CASSPGVGTTGELFF	TGTGCCAGCAGTCCGGGGGTAGGGACCACCGGGGAGCTGTTTTTT